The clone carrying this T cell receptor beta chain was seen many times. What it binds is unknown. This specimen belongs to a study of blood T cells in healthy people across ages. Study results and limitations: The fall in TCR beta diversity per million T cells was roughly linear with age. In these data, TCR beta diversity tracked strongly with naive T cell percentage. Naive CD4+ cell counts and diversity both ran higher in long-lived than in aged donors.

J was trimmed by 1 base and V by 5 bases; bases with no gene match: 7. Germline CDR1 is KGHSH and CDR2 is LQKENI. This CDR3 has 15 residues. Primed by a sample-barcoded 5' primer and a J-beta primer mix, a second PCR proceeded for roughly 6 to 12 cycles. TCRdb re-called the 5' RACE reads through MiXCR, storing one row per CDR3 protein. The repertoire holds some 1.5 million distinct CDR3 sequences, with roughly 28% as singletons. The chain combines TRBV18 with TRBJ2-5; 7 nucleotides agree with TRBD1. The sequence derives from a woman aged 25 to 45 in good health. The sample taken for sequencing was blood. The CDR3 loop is CASSRGTDRQETQYF. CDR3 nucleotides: TGTGCCAGCTCAAGAGGGACAGACCGCCAAGAGACCCAGTACTTC.